What follows describes a single T cell receptor (beta chain). Looked up from germline, CDR1 is MDHEN and CDR2 is SYDVKM. This CDR3 spans 15 amino acids. V was cut by 2 bases and J by 7 bases, with 17 bases left in between. The sample is drawn from a study of blood T cell repertoires in COVID-19. Study in general: The analysed material was cDNA or gDNA that came from T cells, B-cell-depleted T cells, or PBMCs.

Authors' processing steps: Cell counts per sample came from amplifying reference gene primers. The method was immunoSEQ multiplex PCR; TCRdb's version includes in-frame clones alone and lacks a portion of them. That table gives V, J and clone size, and the DNA gave D and trimming. The repertoire includes 120,000 or so clones, roughly 85% of them detected once, and 25% sits in the top ten. The clonotype originates from a human donor in a cohort sampled during active COVID-19. The sequenced material came from peripheral blood. This chain links TRBV28 with TRBJ1-2; no firm D call. As DNA, the CDR3 is TGTGCCAGCAGTTTAAACAATCCGAGACAAGGTGGCTACACCTTC. This sequence encodes CASSLNNPRQGGYTF.